The TCR beta chain described here comes from a study of shared clonotypes between healthy human individuals. Whole-study findings and limits: Compared with clonotypes that all four donors shared, non-shared clonotypes had lower generation probabilities.

A word on this clone: Its specificity is unknown.

Terminally differentiated effector memory CD45RA+ cells were left out of the naive CD8 fraction, which was CD45RO-negative and positively selected for CCR7. Trimming shortened V by 8 bases and J by 0 bases, and 22 bases separated the two germline ends. The CDR3 is made up of 17 amino acids. Germline lookup yields CDR1 MGHDK and CDR2 SYGVNS. In replicate PCRs of sorted subsets, approximately 210 ng DNA, approximately 32,000 T cell genomes, was used. Produced via immunoSEQ multiplex PCR; TCRdb's table is partial and in-frame only. The sample yields millions of clones, about 95% seen once. The source material was naive CD8+ T cells sorted from blood. The rearrangement uses TRBV25-1 and TRBJ1-1; possible D gene TRBD1, 5 bases. The receptor was isolated from a man aged 18 to 29 in good health. This CDR3 reads CASAQSGQGPLNTEAFF. In DNA, the CDR3 is TGTGCCAGCGCTCAGAGTGGGCAGGGCCCATTGAACACTGAAGCTTTCTTT.